These 21 T cell receptor beta chains were all obtained from the same sample, sequenced in a study of T cells in Graves' hyperthyroidism and ophthalmopathy. The TCR beta CDR3 regions underwent amplification using RNA transcripts as the source. In the first-round RT-PCR of the TCR CDR3, the HTBI primer set was used. TCRdb re-analysed the multiplex PCR reads in MiXCR, keeping a single row per CDR3 protein. The repertoire includes approximately 330,000 distinct CDR3 sequences, 21% of them detected once, and about 50% sits in the top ten. The sequenced sample consisted of blood. All receptors come from a woman aged 45-59 years with Graves' hyperthyroidism.

There are a few counts of this clonotype. V usage is TRBV7-8 and J usage is TRBJ2-1; D may be TRBD1 or TRBD2 (5 bases each). Trimming stripped 5 bases from V and 6 bases from J, with 20 bases between. This CDR3 is 16 amino acids long. CDR1 SGHVS and CDR2 FQNEAQ come from the germline V gene. CDR3 residues: CASSVVGPRAVNEQFF. CDR3 DNA: TGTGCCAGCAGCGTAGTGGGGCCGCGGGCGGTCAATGAGCAGTTCTTC.

This chain uses TRBV2 with TRBJ1-1; D not resolved. The CDR3 is 13 residues long. The V end was cut by 3 bases, the J end by 0 bases, with 5 bases between. Germline lookup yields CDR1 SNHLY and CDR2 FYNNEI. CDR3 residues: CASSDLMNTEAFF. For the CDR3, the DNA is TGTGCCAGCAGTGACCTAATGAACACTGAAGCTTTCTTT.

This clonotype was picked up many times. The chain carries TRBV18 and TRBJ1-1; D is unclear. Germline CDR1 is KGHSH and CDR2 is LQKENI. CDR3 length: 13 residues. V was trimmed by 2 bases and J by 8 bases, leaving 12 bases between them. The CDR3: CASSPGREGEAFF. CDR3 DNA: TGTGCCAGCTCACCAGGAAGGGAAGGGGAAGCTTTCTTT.

The rearrangement uses TRBV11-3 and TRBJ1-1, with D possibly matching TRBD1 (5 bases). Trimming took off 5 bases at V and 1 base at J, with 14 bases between the two ends. Germline V lookup: CDR1 SGHNT, CDR2 YENEEA. This CDR3 is built from 15 residues. CDR3 sequence: CASSPSRRANTEAFF. DNA of the CDR3: TGTGCCAGCAGCCCTAGTCGCAGGGCGAACACTGAAGCTTTCTTT.

This clonotype has a single count. A much larger clone is a single base away; this may be a read error. The rearrangement links TRBV7-9 to TRBJ1-3; a weak D match, TRBD1 (6 bases). The CDR3 is 14 amino acids. Germline V gene data show CDR1 as SEHNR and CDR2 as FQNEAQ (reference sequence). The CDR3 DNA sequence: TGTGCCAGCAGCTTAGACAGGGCTGGAGACACCATATATTTT. Protein sequence: CASSLDRAGDTIYF. Supplemented by reference TRBV7-9 and TRBJ1-3, the full variable domain reads DTGVSQNPRHKITKRGQNVTFRCDPISEHNRLYWYRQTLGQGPEFLTYFQNEAQLEKSRLLSDRFSAERPKGSFSTLEIQRTEQGDSAMYLCASSLDRAGDTIYFGEGSWLTVV.

The sample holds many counts of this clonotype. The chain joins TRBV5-1 to TRBJ2-1; 10 bases line up with TRBD2. The CDR3 has 17 residues. The ends lost 0 bases at V and 6 bases at J; junction bases unmatched: 9. Germline CDR1 reads SGHRS; CDR2 reads YFSETQ. As DNA, the CDR3 is TGCGCCAGCAGCTTGGTCCCCATGACTAGCGGGTTCAATGAGCAGTTCTTC. This encodes CASSLVPMTSGFNEQFF.

The V call is TRBV18, the J call TRBJ2-7; D unresolved. Germline V gene lookup returns CDR1 KGHSH and CDR2 LQKENI. V was clipped by 1 base and J by 3 bases, with 13 bases between them. There are 15 residues in the CDR3. The CDR3 loop is CASSPQGHADYEQYF. CDR3 DNA sequence: TGTGCCAGCTCACCACAGGGTCACGCAGACTACGAGCAGTACTTC.

For this clonotype: The junction departs from the called germline gene at one end, perhaps through a read error. The rearrangement links TRBV2 to TRBJ1-2; possibly TRBD1 for D (5 bases). The CDR3 spans 13 residues. Germline CDR1 and CDR2: SNHLY and FYNNEI. CDR3 sequence (DNA): TGTGCCAGCAGGGAAGGACAAGACTATGGCTACACCTTC. It translates to CASREGQDYGYTF.

This clonotype occurred many times. The rearrangement links TRBV5-5 to TRBJ1-1; D gene unclear. The germline gives CDR1 SGHKS, CDR2 YYEKEE (reference sequence). Between the trimmed V and J ends, which lost 2 bases and 1 base, there was a span of 6 bases. The CDR3 runs 13 residues. The CDR3 sequence: CASSLTTNTEAFF. CDR3 coding DNA: TGTGCCAGCAGCTTAACTACGAACACTGAAGCTTTCTTT. The full variable domain, its missing parts supplied by reference TRBV5-5 and TRBJ1-1, is DAGVTQSPTHLIKTRGQQVTLRCSPISGHKSVSWYQQVLGQGPQFIFQYYEKEERGRGNFPDRFSARQFPNYSSELNVNALLLGDSALYLCASSLTTNTEAFFGQGTRLTVV.

The sample holds many counts of this clonotype. The chain employs TRBV15 and TRBJ2-3; 7 positions agree with TRBD1. The CDR3 extends over 16 amino acids. Losses at the gene ends were 1 base for V and 5 bases for J; bases not matched to a gene: 9. Germline values: CDR1 LNHNV, CDR2 YYDKDF (reference sequence). The chain's CDR3 is CATSRVNRGIEDTQYF. The CDR3 nucleotides read TGTGCCACCAGCAGAGTAAACAGGGGTATAGAAGATACGCAGTATTTT.

This clonotype was seen many times. The V and J genes are TRBV3-1 and TRBJ1-2; 9 bases align to TRBD1. J lost 5 bases, V lost 1 base, and 2 bases had no gene match. The CDR3 has 14 residues. From germline, CDR1 is LGHDT and CDR2 YNNKEL (reference sequence). CDR3: CASSQGTGDYGYTF. The CDR3 region has the DNA TGTGCCAGCAGCCAAGGGACAGGGGATTATGGCTACACCTTC.

This chain links TRBV2 with TRBJ2-7; 8 positions match TRBD1. Germline values: CDR1 SNHLY, CDR2 FYNNEI. The ends lost 5 bases at V and 7 bases at J; junction bases unmatched: 10. The CDR3 totals 14 residues. The DNA of the CDR3 is TGTGCCAGCAGTCGGACAGGGCGGGCCAGGGAGCAGTACTTC. This translates into CASSRTGRAREQYF.

This clonotype was found many times. The chain carries TRBV6-1 and TRBJ1-5; D perhaps matches TRBD1 (6 bases). The germline gives CDR1 MNHNS, CDR2 SASEGT. The CDR3 loop spans 16 amino acids. V lost 0 bases and J lost 3, with 12 bases in between. CDR3 sequence (DNA): TGTGCCAGCAGTGAAGCATCAGGGGTATCCAATCAGCCCCAGCATTTT. Translating it yields CASSEASGVSNQPQHF.

The V call is TRBV2, the J call TRBJ1-1, with 7 bases that match TRBD1. The germline gives CDR1 SNHLY, CDR2 FYNNEI. This CDR3 has 15 amino acids. With 2 bases clipped from V and 4 bases from J, the junction kept 7 bases outside the gene matches. This CDR3 is CASSERRGQSTEAFF. The CDR3 region has the DNA TGTGCCAGCAGTGAAAGGAGGGGGCAGAGCACTGAAGCTTTCTTT.

This clonotype was counted many times. The CDR3 bases are TGCAGTGCTAGCGAGGCTAGTCTCTACAATGAGCAGTTCTTC. Translated: CSASEASLYNEQFF. V gene TRBV20-1 combines with J gene TRBJ2-1; D is uncertain. The CDR3 covers 14 residues. Trimming stripped 3 bases from V and 3 bases from J, with 12 bases between. The germline V gene has CDR1 DFQATT and CDR2 SNEGSKA (reference sequence).

This clonotype has a count of ten or more. In nucleotides, the CDR3 is TGCAGTGCTAGTGATTCTGACAGGGGGCTGAACTATGGCTACACCTTC. Its translation is CSASDSDRGLNYGYTF. The V and J genes are TRBV20-1 and TRBJ1-2, with 10 bases that match TRBD1. The germline gives CDR1 DFQATT, CDR2 SNEGSKA (reference sequence). The CDR3 contains 16 residues. The ends lost 3 bases at V and 2 bases at J; junction bases unmatched: 9.

This clonotype has just a few counts. The chain has TRBV28 and TRBJ1-6, with unresolved D. The germline CDR1 and CDR2 sequences are MDHEN and SYDVKM. This CDR3 spans 14 amino acids. V was shortened by 5 bases and J by 8 bases, with 13 bases between the two germline ends. CDR3 sequence (DNA): TGTGCCAGCAGTCCTAGAAGTTCTTATTCACCCCTCCACTTT. Amino acid sequence: CASSPRSSYSPLHF.

The J gene is TRBJ2-7, the V gene TRBV3-1, with 9 bases that match TRBD2. Trimming at V came to 3 bases and at J to 2 bases, leaving 11 bases not matched to a gene. CDR3 length: 17 residues. The germline V gene has CDR1 LGHDT and CDR2 YNNKEL (reference sequence). CDR3 bases: TGTGCCAGCAGCCACCTATTAGGAGCTAGCGGGGCCTACGAGCAGTACTTC. Protein product: CASSHLLGASGAYEQYF.

Ten or more counts support this clonotype. CDR3 in DNA: TGTGCCAGCAGCCCGACCGGGACACCTAGGGAGACCCAGTACTTC. Translated: CASSPTGTPRETQYF. The chain uses TRBV3-1 and TRBJ2-5; tentative D call: TRBD1 (6 bases). The V gene lost 4 bases and the J gene lost 5 bases, with 17 bases spanning the gap. This CDR3 has 15 amino acids. Germline V CDR1 and CDR2: LGHDT, YNNKEL (reference sequence).

The chain recombines TRBV7-8 with TRBJ2-2, with D tentatively TRBD1 or TRBD2 (5 bases each). Per the germline V gene, CDR1 is SGHVS and CDR2 is FQNEAQ. V shed 2 bases and J shed 1 base, with 14 bases lying between them. This CDR3 has 17 amino acids. The CDR3 nucleotides read TGTGCCAGCAGCTTATCTTTTGGGGCGGGGAACACCGGGGAGCTGTTTTTT. Protein product: CASSLSFGAGNTGELFF.

Concerning this clonotype: One end of the junction varies from germline; a read error may be responsible. V gene TRBV3-1 combines with J gene TRBJ2-7; D gene ambiguous. The CDR3 sequence is 15 residues long. Germline CDR1 reads LGHDT; CDR2 reads YNNKEL (reference sequence). The CDR3 DNA reads as TGCGCCAGCAGCCAAGATCGGGCGTTCTCCTACGAGCAGTACTTC. Translated, it gives CASSQDRAFSYEQYF.